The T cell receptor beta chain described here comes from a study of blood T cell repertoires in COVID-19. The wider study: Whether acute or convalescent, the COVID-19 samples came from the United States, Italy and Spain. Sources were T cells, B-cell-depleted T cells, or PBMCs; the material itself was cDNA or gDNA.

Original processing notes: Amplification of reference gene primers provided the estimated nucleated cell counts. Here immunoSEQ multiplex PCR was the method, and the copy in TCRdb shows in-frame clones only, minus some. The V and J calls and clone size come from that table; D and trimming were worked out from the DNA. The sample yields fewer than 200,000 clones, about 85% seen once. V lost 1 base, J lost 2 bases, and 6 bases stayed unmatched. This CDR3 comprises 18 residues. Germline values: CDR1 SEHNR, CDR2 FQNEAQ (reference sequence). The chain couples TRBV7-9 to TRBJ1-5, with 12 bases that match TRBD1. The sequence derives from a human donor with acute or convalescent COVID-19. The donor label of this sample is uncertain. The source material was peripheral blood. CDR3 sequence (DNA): TGTGCCAGCAGCTTAGGGGACAGGGGGCTTTTCGGCAATCAGCCCCAGCATTTT. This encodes CASSLGDRGLFGNQPQHF.